The next 25 T cell receptor beta chains were all read from a single sample in a study of cytomegalovirus exposure and HLA in healthy donors. Data came from immunoSEQ multiplex PCR; TCRdb stores just in-frame clones and leaves some out. The repertoire holds about 140,000 clones, with just under 85% as singletons. The sequencing sample was made of PBMCs. These receptors all come from a woman aged 25 to 45 in good health and CMV-seronegative.

The J gene is TRBJ2-1, the V gene TRBV6-6, with a tentative D call TRBD2 (6 bases). In germline, CDR1 is MNHNY, CDR2 SVGAGI (reference sequence). CDR3 size: 15 residues. Trimming pared 6 bases from V and 6 bases from J, leaving 18 bases between. For the CDR3, the DNA is TGTGCCAGCAGGCGCGGGGTCCTCAGTCGCAATGAGCAGTTCTTC. It translates to CASRRGVLSRNEQFF.

The chain is built from TRBV5-1 and TRBJ2-3; 7 nucleotides line up with TRBD2. The CDR3 is 13 amino acids. The germline gives CDR1 SGHRS, CDR2 YFSETQ. The V segment lost 1 base and the J segment 6 bases; nucleotides outside the gene matches: 2. The CDR3 DNA follows: TGCGCCAGCAGCTTGTGGGAGGGGGATACGCAGTATTTT. Protein: CASSLWEGDTQYF.

The chain combines TRBV19 with TRBJ1-3; a possible D gene is TRBD1 (5 bases). The germline CDR1 and CDR2 sequences are LNHDA and SQIVND (reference sequence). Between the trimmed V and J ends, which lost 9 bases and 0 bases, there was a span of 18 bases. The CDR3 covers 16 residues. Here the CDR3 DNA reads TGTGCCAGCCGAGACAGTGCGTGGAGCTCTGGAAACACCATATATTTT. This gives the protein CASRDSAWSSGNTIYF.

The chain employs TRBV9 and TRBJ2-3, with 7 bases identical to TRBD2. The J segment lost 4 bases and the V segment lost 3 bases, leaving 8 bases of the junction unmatched. The germline gives CDR1 SGDLS, CDR2 YYNGEE. The CDR3 runs 15 residues. CDR3 amino acids: CASSEGLLASDTQYF. CDR3 DNA: TGTGCCAGCAGCGAGGGGCTACTAGCGTCAGATACGCAGTATTTT.

This rearrangement joins TRBV5-1 to TRBJ2-7; 7 positions match TRBD1. The CDR3 is made up of 14 amino acids. V lost 4 bases to trimming and J lost 4 bases; unmatched junction nucleotides: 8. Germline loops: CDR1 SGHRS, CDR2 YFSETQ. In nucleotides, the CDR3 is TGCGCCAGCAGCCCAGGCGAGGGACAGTACGAGCAGTACTTC. Residues: CASSPGEGQYEQYF.

The CDR3 loop reads CASSLGARGEGQPQHF. Written as DNA, the CDR3 is TGTGCCAGCAGCTTAGGGGCCAGGGGGGAAGGTCAGCCCCAGCATTTT. V usage is TRBV7-2 and J usage is TRBJ1-5, with 7 bases aligning to TRBD1. The trim removed 1 base at V and 6 bases at J, leaving 9 bases unmatched. Germline CDR1 SGHTA, CDR2 FQGNSA. The CDR3 contains 16 residues.

This clone appeared a few times. This chain links TRBV7-9 with TRBJ2-7, with TRBD2 matching 15 bases. The CDR3 consists of 19 residues. In germline, CDR1 is SEHNR, CDR2 FQNEAQ (reference sequence). V was pared by 1 base and J by 1 base, with 8 bases of the junction left unmatched. The chain's CDR3 is CASSLVAQGLAGGSYEQYF. For the CDR3, the DNA is TGTGCCAGCAGCTTAGTGGCCCAGGGACTAGCGGGGGGTTCCTACGAGCAGTACTTC.

This clone was found once. The rearrangement uses TRBV27 and TRBJ2-7; tentative D call: TRBD1 (5 bases). The CDR3 is 14 residues long. Germline CDR1 and CDR2: MNHEY and SMNVEV (reference sequence). Deletions cut 10 bases from V and 2 bases from J, with 18 bases between. CDR3 bases: TGTGCCACCAAAGACAGTGCCCTTCCCTACGAGCAGTACTTC. Amino acids: CATKDSALPYEQYF.

The chain recombines TRBV6-5 with TRBJ1-6; a weak D match, TRBD1 (5 bases). The CDR3 is made up of 13 amino acids. Deletions cut 8 bases from V and 6 bases from J, with 11 bases between. Germline CDR1 and CDR2: MNHEY and SVGAGI. The CDR3 DNA follows: TGTGCCAGCGTCGGGGGGTTTAATTCACCCCTCCACTTT. This gives the protein CASVGGFNSPLHF.

The chain couples TRBV6-1 to TRBJ1-1; D may be TRBD1 (6 bases). V lost 8 bases and J 1 base, leaving 20 bases between the germline ends. Germline loops: CDR1 MNHNS, CDR2 SASEGT. The CDR3 spans 16 residues. This CDR3 reads CASGGRGGRSNTEAFF. CDR3 nucleotide sequence: TGTGCCAGCGGTGGCCGGGGGGGGCGGTCGAACACTGAAGCTTTCTTT.

This clone occurred once. The chain recombines TRBV5-1 with TRBJ2-3, with D possibly matching TRBD2 (7 bases). The CDR3 sequence is 15 residues long. V was clipped by 0 bases and J by 5 bases, with 13 bases between them. Germline values: CDR1 SGHRS, CDR2 YFSETQ. Here the CDR3 DNA reads TGCGCCAGCAGCTTGGTAGGGGGGGCCGGAGATACGCAGTATTTT. Translation gives CASSLVGGAGDTQYF.

This chain joins TRBV7-9 and TRBJ2-5; 7 bases align to TRBD2. The V gene end was trimmed by 5 bases and the J gene end by 5 bases; junction bases not matched to a gene: 5. CDR3 length equals 13 residues. CDR1 is SEHNR and CDR2 is FQNEAQ in the germline V gene (reference sequence). CDR3 residues: CASSLMGGETQYF. The CDR3 DNA reads TGTGCCAGCAGCCTCATGGGGGGGGAGACCCAGTACTTC.

The CDR3 is CASRAATGSGNTIYF. The CDR3 DNA is TGCGCCAGCAGGGCTGCGACAGGCTCTGGAAACACCATATATTTT. The chain has TRBV5-1 and TRBJ1-3; D may be TRBD1 (6 bases). The CDR3 totals 15 residues. The germline V gene encodes CDR1 SGHRS and CDR2 YFSETQ. Trimming stripped 5 bases from V and 0 bases from J, with 12 bases between.

The rearrangement joins TRBV19 to TRBJ1-2; D gene ambiguous. The V and J ends lost 10 bases and 8 bases respectively, with 17 bases between them. The germline CDR1 and CDR2 sequences are LNHDA and SQIVND (reference sequence). The CDR3 has 12 amino acids. The CDR3 reads CAIPREVGGYTF. The DNA for the CDR3 is TGTGCCATCCCCCGGGAGGTCGGCGGCTACACCTTC. The full variable domain, rest sourced from reference TRBV19 and TRBJ1-2, is DGGITQSPKYLFRKEGQNVTLSCEQNLNHDAMYWYRQDPGQGLRLIYYSQIVNDFQKGDIAEGYSVSREKKESFPLTVTSAQKNPTAFYLCAIPREVGGYTFGSGTRLTVV.

The J gene is TRBJ2-1, the V gene TRBV27; 8 bases are shared with TRBD1. The CDR3 covers 16 residues. The junction had 8 bases not matched to a gene; V was cut back by 3 bases and J by 4 bases. CDR1 and CDR2 from the germline V gene are MNHEY and SMNVEV (reference sequence). This chain's CDR3 is CASSFIGQGPYNEQFF. For the CDR3, the DNA is TGTGCCAGCAGTTTTATTGGACAGGGACCATACAATGAGCAGTTCTTC.

This chain uses TRBV6-1 with TRBJ1-1; unclear D gene. CDR1 MNHNS and CDR2 SASEGT come from the germline V gene. V lost 4 bases to trimming and J lost 5 bases, with 17 bases between them. The CDR3 is made up of 15 amino acids. CDR3 sequence reads: CASSVQPNRETEAFF. For the CDR3, the DNA is TGTGCCAGCAGTGTCCAACCAAACCGAGAGACTGAAGCTTTCTTT.

The rearrangement joins TRBV5-1 to TRBJ1-1, with D possibly being TRBD1 (6 bases). Germline values: CDR1 SGHRS, CDR2 YFSETQ. V was trimmed by 4 bases and J by 0 bases, leaving 13 bases between them. CDR3 length equals 15 residues. CDR3 nucleotides: TGCGCCAGCAGCCTTTTAGGACAGCTGAACACTGAAGCTTTCTTT. It translates to CASSLLGQLNTEAFF.

The chain carries TRBV19 and TRBJ2-1, with 9 bases aligning to TRBD1. The CDR3 covers 13 residues. V gave up 3 bases and J gave up 13 bases; unmatched junction bases: 7. Germline CDR1 and CDR2: LNHDA and SQIVND (reference sequence). This CDR3 reads CASSMGTGREQFF. CDR3 in DNA: TGTGCCAGTAGTATGGGGACAGGGAGAGAACAGTTCTTC.

The chain couples TRBV19 to TRBJ1-5, with 10 bases fitting TRBD1. Germline values: CDR1 LNHDA, CDR2 SQIVND (reference sequence). V dropped 7 bases and J dropped 5; count of bases not matched to a gene: 8. The CDR3 consists of 15 residues. CDR3 sequence: CASTSDRGFDQPQHF. CDR3 in DNA: TGTGCCAGTACCTCGGACAGGGGGTTTGATCAGCCCCAGCATTTT.

V gene TRBV10-3 combines with J gene TRBJ2-6, with D perhaps matching TRBD1 (6 bases). The germline V gene encodes CDR1 ENHRY and CDR2 SYGVKD. The length of the CDR3 is 14 residues. The V end lost 10 bases, the J end lost 2 bases, and 12 bases lay between the germline ends. In DNA, the CDR3 is TGTGCCACCACGGACAGTACTGGGGCCAACGTCCTGACTTTC. As protein: CATTDSTGANVLTF.

V usage is TRBV29-1 and J usage is TRBJ2-7, with D unresolved. Per germline, CDR1 SQVTM and CDR2 ANQGSEA. Trimming took off 7 bases at V and 0 bases at J, with 13 bases between the two ends. The CDR3 has 13 amino acids. CDR3 sequence reads: CSATRSGSYEQYF. The CDR3 DNA reads TGCAGCGCCACCCGGTCGGGCTCCTACGAGCAGTACTTC.

The gene calls are TRBV18 and TRBJ2-5; 10 nucleotides line up with TRBD2. V lost 6 bases, J lost 4 bases, and 11 bases stayed unmatched. Germline CDR1 is KGHSH and CDR2 is LQKENI. The CDR3 is 16 residues long. CDR3 bases: TGTGCCAGCTCCCGGGTTGGGACTAGCGTTGGAGAGACCCAGTACTTC. It specifies CASSRVGTSVGETQYF.

CDR3 sequence reads: CASSPPDRGIYEQYF. The DNA for the CDR3 is TGTGCCAGCTCACCACCGGACAGGGGGATCTACGAGCAGTACTTC. The rearrangement uses TRBV18 and TRBJ2-7; TRBD1 matches 10 bases. This CDR3 spans 15 amino acids. The germline gives CDR1 KGHSH, CDR2 LQKENI. Trimming cost V 0 bases and J 3 bases; bases outside gene matches: 2.

The chain uses TRBV5-4 and TRBJ2-7; 13 bases align to TRBD2. Germline assignment: CDR1 SGHNT and CDR2 YYREEE (reference sequence). This CDR3 has 17 amino acids. With V trimmed by 4 bases and J by 7 bases, 14 bases remained unmatched. The CDR3 nucleotides are TGTGCCAGCAGCCCATGGACTAGCGGGGGCCCGGGAAGAGAGCAGTACTTC. This sequence encodes CASSPWTSGGPGREQYF.

The CDR3 protein is CASSRTASTNEKLFF. The CDR3 DNA sequence: TGCGCCAGCAGCCGGACAGCCTCAACTAATGAAAAACTGTTTTTT. J is TRBJ1-4 and V is TRBV4-3, with D perhaps matching TRBD1 (6 bases). V lost 4 bases to trimming and J lost 0 bases, with 9 bases between them. CDR1 and CDR2 from the germline V gene are LGHNA and YSLEER. The CDR3 consists of 15 residues.